This T cell receptor (beta chain) is from a study of cytomegalovirus exposure and HLA in healthy donors. Looking at the study overall: Most donors, 81% of more than 300 genotyped, fell in the Caucasian-associated ancestry cluster. Findings and limits, study-wide: Later on, analysis showed that most CMV-associated TCR beta chains appeared to be HLA-restricted.

Note on this clone: Its matching antigen is unknown.

Germline loops: CDR1 SGDLS, CDR2 YYNGEE. V was pared by 3 bases and J by 6 bases, with 12 bases of the junction left unmatched. There are 16 residues in the CDR3. The primer mix had 60 Vbeta and 13 Jbeta primers. Assay: immunoSEQ multiplex PCR; the TCRdb copy retains only in-frame clones and omits some. The sample has around 90,000 clones, 81% seen once. The chain joins TRBV9 to TRBJ1-2; 9 positions match TRBD1. The specimen sequenced was PBMCs. This TCR derives from a human donor in good health. DNA for the CDR3: TGTGCCAGCAGCGGGGGAACGGGACAGGGAGGCGATGGCTACACCTTC. Protein sequence: CASSGGTGQGGDGYTF.